This passage covers 9 T cell receptor beta chains from one sample sequenced in a study of CD8 T cells in Susac syndrome. Reverse transcription of roughly 0.45 to 1 ug RNA was carried out with random hexamers. Via MiXCR, TCRdb re-called the immunoSEQ multiplex PCR reads, giving one row per CDR3 protein. The table records approximately 150,000 distinct CDR3 sequences, approximately 94% of them present only once. Sample: CD4+ T cells from PBMCs. Receptors originate from a human donor with multiple sclerosis.

This chain connects TRBV3-1 to TRBJ2-7, with 12 bases that match TRBD1. Unmatched junction bases numbered 15, after V lost 7 bases and J lost 2 bases. This CDR3 contains 18 residues. Per germline, CDR1 LGHDT and CDR2 YNNKEL (reference sequence). Written as DNA, the CDR3 is TGTGCCAGCAAACGCCCGGGACAGGGGGCCCTAAAGGCCTACGAGCAGTACTTC. Protein product: CASKRPGQGALKAYEQYF.

This sequence joins TRBV5-8 and TRBJ1-2, with D maybe TRBD1 (6 bases). CDR3 length equals 14 residues. The V end lost 6 bases, the J end lost 5 bases, and 17 bases lay between the germline ends. Germline lookup yields CDR1 SGHTS and CDR2 YDEGEE. The CDR3 loop reads CASNYRDAGYGYTF. The CDR3, as DNA: TGTGCCAGCAACTACAGGGACGCAGGTTATGGCTACACCTTC.

This chain connects TRBV7-9 to TRBJ2-3; D not certain. There are 12 residues in the CDR3. CDR1 is SEHNR and CDR2 is FQNEAQ in the germline V gene (reference sequence). V was trimmed by 8 bases and J by 6 bases, leaving 12 bases between them. CDR3 nucleotides: TGTGCCAGCCGCGACTCCTCTGATACGCAGTATTTT. Protein product: CASRDSSDTQYF.

The CDR3 reads CAWSLPKGTGNTIYF. The DNA for the CDR3 is TGTGCCTGGTCTTTGCCGAAGGGCACTGGAAACACCATATATTTT. V is TRBV30 and J is TRBJ1-3; D not certain. CDR1 is GTSNPN and CDR2 is SVGIG in the germline V gene (reference sequence). The CDR3 is made up of 15 amino acids. V was clipped by 5 bases and J by 2 bases, with 16 bases between them.

This sequence joins TRBV11-2 and TRBJ2-1, with TRBD2 identical over 7 bases. The germline V gene has CDR1 SGHAT and CDR2 FQNNGV. The V gene end was trimmed by 5 bases and the J gene end by 9 bases; junction bases not matched to a gene: 7. CDR3 length: 13 amino acids. Written as DNA, the CDR3 is TGTGCCAGCAGCCGGGAGGTCGTTCGTGAGCAGTTCTTC. Amino acid sequence: CASSREVVREQFF.

This clonotype came up a few times. The chain has TRBV12-3 or TRBV12-4 and TRBJ2-5; D not resolved. The length of the CDR3 is 11 residues. The V end was cut by 6 bases, the J end by 5 bases, with 7 bases between. The CDR3 region is CASSLSETQYF. DNA of the CDR3: TGTGCCAGCAGCCTTAGTGAGACCCAGTACTTC.

The V call is TRBV12-3 or TRBV12-4, the J call TRBJ2-7; possibly TRBD2 for D (7 bases). Trimming shortened V by 3 bases and J by 5 bases, and 14 bases separated the two germline ends. The length of the CDR3 is 14 residues. The CDR3 is CASSFGGGSDEQYF. DNA for the CDR3: TGTGCCAGCAGTTTTGGGGGCGGGAGCGACGAGCAGTACTTC.

This chain links TRBV10-3 with TRBJ2-7; unclear D gene. CDR3 length equals 14 residues. Looked up from germline, CDR1 is ENHRY and CDR2 is SYGVKD. Trimming took 0 bases from V and 2 from J, leaving 8 bases between them. In DNA, the CDR3 is TGTGCCATCAGTGAGTCTGCGGTTCCCTACGAGCAGTACTTC. Translation: CAISESAVPYEQYF.

The V gene is TRBV2, the J gene TRBJ1-2; possible D gene TRBD1, 5 bases. The CDR3 is made up of 13 amino acids. V was clipped by 7 bases and J by 2 bases, with 11 bases between them. Germline CDR1 SNHLY, CDR2 FYNNEI. CDR3 region: CASILGANYGYTF. In nucleotides, the CDR3 is TGTGCCAGCATCCTAGGGGCGAACTATGGCTACACCTTC. The variable domain in full, completed from reference TRBV2 and TRBJ1-2, reads EPEVTQTPSHQVTQMGQEVILRCVPISNHLYFYWYRQILGQKVEFLVSFYNNEISEKSEIFDDQFSVERPDGSNFTLKIRSTKLEDSAMYFCASILGANYGYTFGSGTRLTVV.